A single sample gave rise to the 28 T cell receptor beta chains below, sequenced in a study of T-cell memory formation after mild COVID-19. Each CDR3 protein is one row after TCRdb ran MiXCR on the 5' RACE reads. This table has roughly 620,000 distinct CDR3 sequences, 18% appearing once. Source material: PBMCs or a T cell subset sorted from them (not recorded which). The receptor set was obtained from an adult woman who had mild COVID-19 (a few samples of this study predate the infection). Cell type and time point are not known.

This clonotype has a handful of counts. The chain links TRBV4-1 to TRBJ2-3; D perhaps matches TRBD2 (6 bases). Germline V gene data show CDR1 as MGHRA and CDR2 as YSYEKL. This CDR3 comprises 16 residues. V was trimmed by 3 bases and J by 5 bases, leaving 18 bases between them. As DNA, the CDR3 is TGCGCCAGCAGCCATGGAGCGGGCCCGGCTAGAGATACGCAGTATTTT. This gives the protein CASSHGAGPARDTQYF.

This clonotype has a handful of counts. The chain combines TRBV5-1 with TRBJ1-4; D possibly corresponds to TRBD1 (5 bases). V shed 3 bases and J shed 6 bases, with 15 bases lying between them. The CDR3 is 15 residues long. Germline lookup yields CDR1 SGHRS and CDR2 YFSETQ. The CDR3 DNA follows: TGCGCCAGCAGCTGGCTTGGGGGGTCTTATGAAAAACTGTTTTTT. Its translation: CASSWLGGSYEKLFF.

This clonotype was seen more than once but under ten times. The genes are TRBV4-1 and TRBJ2-1; 8 bases are shared with TRBD2. The CDR3 covers 16 residues. Trimming cost V 3 bases and J 1 base; bases outside gene matches: 5. Germline-derived CDR1 and CDR2 are MGHRA and YSYEKL. Here the CDR3 reads CASSQGTRKSYNEQFF. For the CDR3, the DNA is TGCGCCAGCAGCCAGGGGACTAGAAAGTCCTACAATGAGCAGTTCTTC.

This clonotype was found a few times. The CDR3 bases are TGTGCCAGCAGCCGCCCGAGCAACAATGAGCAGTTCTTC. Translation: CASSRPSNNEQFF. This chain uses TRBV7-9 with TRBJ2-1; no reliable D call. In germline, CDR1 is SEHNR, CDR2 FQNEAQ (reference sequence). Trimming left V 5 bases short and J 5 bases short, with 10 bases between. CDR3 length: 13 residues. The full variable domain, with the rest looked up from reference TRBV7-9 and TRBJ2-1, is DTGVSQNPRHKITKRGQNVTFRCDPISEHNRLYWYRQTLGQGPEFLTYFQNEAQLEKSRLLSDRFSAERPKGSFSTLEIQRTEQGDSAMYLCASSRPSNNEQFFGPGTRLTVL.

This clonotype was picked up a small number of times. CDR3 in amino acids: CASSLSGGRQETQYF. The CDR3, as DNA: TGCGCCAGCAGCTTGTCCGGGGGTCGGCAAGAGACCCAGTACTTC. This rearrangement joins TRBV5-1 to TRBJ2-5; possible D gene TRBD2, 6 bases. The CDR3 has 15 residues. Trimming left V 1 base short and J 2 bases short, with 12 bases between. Germline assignment: CDR1 SGHRS and CDR2 YFSETQ.

This clonotype showed up just a few times. V gene TRBV3-1 combines with J gene TRBJ2-3; D remains unclear. V was pared by 0 bases and J by 8 bases, with 9 bases between. Germline V lookup: CDR1 LGHDT, CDR2 YNNKEL (reference sequence). CDR3 length equals 13 residues. CDR3 in amino acids: CASSQDGRATQYF. The CDR3 nucleotides read TGTGCCAGCAGCCAAGATGGAAGGGCTACGCAGTATTTT.

This clonotype was recorded a few times. The V and J genes are TRBV12-3 or TRBV12-4 and TRBJ1-2, with 9 bases matching TRBD1. The CDR3 totals 14 residues. Trimming took 5 bases from V and 8 from J; bases not matched to a gene: 9. In nucleotides, the CDR3 is TGTGCCAGCAGTACTTCCGGGACAGGGTACGGCTACACCTTC. This encodes CASSTSGTGYGYTF.

The chain carries TRBV12-3 or TRBV12-4 and TRBJ1-1; the D gene is possibly TRBD1 (6 bases). The CDR3 is 15 residues long. Trimming removed 5 bases at V and 4 bases at J, with 17 bases between. The chain's CDR3 is CASSTDRTLGTEAFF. The DNA for the CDR3 is TGTGCCAGCAGTACTGACAGGACTCTTGGCACTGAAGCTTTCTTT.

This chain connects TRBV5-4 to TRBJ2-7, with D possibly being TRBD1 or TRBD2 (5 bases each). The V gene lost 1 base and the J gene lost 6 bases, with 14 bases spanning the gap. The CDR3 has 14 residues. Germline V gene data show CDR1 as SGHNT and CDR2 as YYREEE (reference sequence). The CDR3 nucleotides read TGTGCCAGCAGCTTGTTCGGGACCTCCGCCGAGCAGTACTTC. It codes for CASSLFGTSAEQYF.

This clonotype was seen a handful of times. The V call is TRBV14, the J call TRBJ2-1; 7 nucleotides match TRBD2. From germline, CDR1 is SGHDN and CDR2 FVKESK. The CDR3 length is 15 residues. The J segment lost 8 bases and the V segment lost 0 bases, leaving 7 bases of the junction unmatched. CDR3 coding DNA: TGTGCCAGCAGCCAAGAAGTTCGACTAGCACATGAGCAGTTCTTC. It specifies CASSQEVRLAHEQFF.

There are a few counts of this clonotype. This chain uses TRBV20-1 with TRBJ1-1, with D hard to call. Trimming removed 0 bases from V and 0 bases from J, with 11 bases in between. The CDR3 is 15 residues long. Looked up from germline, CDR1 is DFQATT and CDR2 is SNEGSKA (reference sequence). CDR3 nucleotides: TGCAGTGCTAGAGACCCGCGACATTTGAACACTGAAGCTTTCTTT. Translation: CSARDPRHLNTEAFF.

This clonotype was counted a few times. The CDR3 reads CASSVGGDKAFF. As DNA, the CDR3 is TGTGCCAGCAGCGTAGGGGGGGACAAAGCTTTCTTT. This chain connects TRBV9 to TRBJ1-1; perhaps TRBD1 as D (6 bases). Germline CDR1 and CDR2: SGDLS and YYNGEE. Deletions cut 0 bases from V and 9 bases from J, with 9 bases between. The CDR3 has 12 amino acids.

The V gene is TRBV5-1, the J gene TRBJ2-3, with a weak D call TRBD2 (6 bases). CDR3 length: 16 residues. Germline assignment: CDR1 SGHRS and CDR2 YFSETQ. V was pared by 0 bases and J by 4 bases, with 15 bases between. CDR3 nucleotides: TGCGCCAGCAGCTTGGGGGTTCGCGGGGTAGCAGATACGCAGTATTTT. Protein product: CASSLGVRGVADTQYF.

The sample holds a few counts of this clonotype. V is TRBV2 and J is TRBJ1-4; D remains unclear. The CDR3 is made up of 14 amino acids. Trimming left V 3 bases short and J 1 base short, with 6 bases between. Per germline, CDR1 SNHLY and CDR2 FYNNEI. CDR3: CASSDYLTNEKLFF. DNA for the CDR3: TGTGCCAGCAGTGATTATCTAACTAATGAAAAACTGTTTTTT.

There are many counts of this clonotype. The chain carries TRBV2 and TRBJ1-2; a possible D gene is TRBD1 (5 bases). CDR1 is SNHLY and CDR2 is FYNNEI in the germline V gene. The V end was cut by 6 bases, the J end by 1 base, with 9 bases between. This CDR3 has 13 amino acids. Written as DNA, the CDR3 is TGTGCCAGCAGCGGACACCTTAACTATGGCTACACCTTC. Translating gives CASSGHLNYGYTF.

The V call is TRBV29-1, the J call TRBJ2-1; 8 bases match TRBD2. V was pared by 7 bases and J by 4 bases, with 6 bases of the junction left unmatched. CDR1 SQVTM and CDR2 ANQGSEA come from the germline V gene. The CDR3 has 13 residues. CDR3 sequence: CSGLGGRYNEQFF. The CDR3 bases are TGCAGCGGTCTTGGCGGGAGGTACAATGAGCAGTTCTTC.

This clonotype was detected many times. The chain is built from TRBV4-2 and TRBJ2-7; 7 nucleotides match TRBD2. Losses at the gene ends were 4 bases for V and 4 bases for J; bases not matched to a gene: 7. Germline values: CDR1 LGHNA, CDR2 YNFKEQ. This CDR3 comprises 14 residues. The CDR3 DNA reads as TGTGCCAGCAGCCTGCCGGGGGGAGAGTACGAGCAGTACTTC. Translated: CASSLPGGEYEQYF.

This clonotype came up many times. V gene TRBV9 combines with J gene TRBJ2-1; D call uncertain. The CDR3 sequence is 13 residues long. Germline CDR1 is SGDLS and CDR2 is YYNGEE. The V and J ends lost 4 bases and 6 bases respectively, with 11 bases between them. As DNA, the CDR3 is TGTGCCAGCAGCCCCCCCCAGTCCAATGAGCAGTTCTTC. This sequence encodes CASSPPQSNEQFF.

The chain recombines TRBV29-1 with TRBJ2-1, with TRBD2 identical over 9 bases. The CDR3 has 14 amino acids. V lost 4 bases and J lost 6; bases outside the gene matches: 7. Germline V gene sequence: CDR1 SQVTM, CDR2 ANQGSEA. CDR3 region: CSVVLAGDINEQFF. In DNA, the CDR3 is TGCAGCGTTGTTTTAGCGGGAGATATCAATGAGCAGTTCTTC.

In this sample, this clonotype turned up once. The chain is built from TRBV6-5 and TRBJ1-2; 9 positions match TRBD1. V shed 6 bases and J 0 bases; nucleotides not matched to a gene: 11. This CDR3 region has 17 residues. The V gene's germline CDR1 is MNHEY and CDR2 SVGAGI. CDR3 bases: TGTGCCAGCAGGAGGGTGGGACAGGGTCCCGCTAACTATGGCTACACCTTC. As protein: CASRRVGQGPANYGYTF.

The genes are TRBV7-6 and TRBJ2-2; no clear D. The germline V and J ends were trimmed by 2 bases and 4 bases, with 11 bases remaining between them. Per germline, CDR1 SGHVS and CDR2 FNYEAQ. This CDR3 is built from 15 residues. The chain's CDR3 is CASSLSPRSTGELFF. Written as DNA, the CDR3 is TGTGCCAGCAGCTTATCCCCTCGATCCACCGGGGAGCTGTTTTTT.

The chain links TRBV12-3 or TRBV12-4 to TRBJ1-1; 7 bases agree with TRBD1. V dropped 2 bases and J dropped 3; count of bases not matched to a gene: 3. The CDR3 runs 14 residues. CDR3 coding DNA: TGTGCCAGCAGTTTAAAGGGACAGCACACTGAAGCTTTCTTT. Encoded protein: CASSLKGQHTEAFF.

J is TRBJ2-7 and V is TRBV12-3 or TRBV12-4; no clear D gene. The length of the CDR3 is 14 residues. V gave up 2 bases and J gave up 0 bases, with 8 bases separating them. The CDR3 protein is CASSLSGYSYEQYF. In DNA, the CDR3 is TGTGCCAGCAGTTTATCCGGGTACTCCTACGAGCAGTACTTC.

This clonotype was counted between two and nine times. The CDR3 nucleotides are TGTGCCAGCAGTCACAAGGGGACTAGCGGGAAACTAATCTCCTACGAGCAGTACTTC. This gives the protein CASSHKGTSGKLISYEQYF. The chain employs TRBV3-1 and TRBJ2-7; 13 bases map to TRBD2. Unmatched junction bases numbered 14, after V lost 6 bases and J lost 0 bases. The CDR3 is 19 residues long. The germline CDR1 and CDR2 sequences are LGHDT and YNNKEL (reference sequence).

This chain connects TRBV12-3 or TRBV12-4 to TRBJ2-3, with a tentative D call TRBD2 (6 bases). Trimming removed 8 bases at V and 7 bases at J, with 16 bases between. The CDR3 spans 13 residues. The CDR3 coding sequence is TGTGCCAGCTCGGCCGGGGGTCCCAATACGCAGTATTTT. Its protein is CASSAGGPNTQYF.

The chain carries TRBV12-3 or TRBV12-4 and TRBJ2-2, with D uncertain. This CDR3 is 15 amino acids long. Trimming took off 3 bases at V and 2 bases at J, with 10 bases between the two ends. The CDR3 here is CASSFRAVNTGELFF. In DNA form, the CDR3 reads TGTGCCAGCAGTTTTAGGGCGGTCAACACCGGGGAGCTGTTTTTT.

The chain combines TRBV7-2 with TRBJ1-1; no definite D call. V was trimmed by 3 bases and J by 6 bases, leaving 14 bases between them. CDR1 is SGHTA, CDR2 FQGNSA, per germline. The CDR3 covers 14 residues. The CDR3 loop reads CASSLGRAVAEAFF. CDR3 nucleotides: TGTGCCAGCAGCTTGGGGAGGGCGGTGGCTGAAGCTTTCTTT.

The chain combines TRBV24-1 with TRBJ1-1; 11 bases match TRBD1. Trimming cost V 4 bases and J 9 bases; bases outside gene matches: 6. Germline lookup yields CDR1 KGHDR and CDR2 SFDVKD. This CDR3 is built from 14 residues. The CDR3 spells CATSELGTGGKAFF. The CDR3 DNA reads TGTGCCACCAGTGAACTTGGGACAGGGGGTAAAGCTTTCTTT.